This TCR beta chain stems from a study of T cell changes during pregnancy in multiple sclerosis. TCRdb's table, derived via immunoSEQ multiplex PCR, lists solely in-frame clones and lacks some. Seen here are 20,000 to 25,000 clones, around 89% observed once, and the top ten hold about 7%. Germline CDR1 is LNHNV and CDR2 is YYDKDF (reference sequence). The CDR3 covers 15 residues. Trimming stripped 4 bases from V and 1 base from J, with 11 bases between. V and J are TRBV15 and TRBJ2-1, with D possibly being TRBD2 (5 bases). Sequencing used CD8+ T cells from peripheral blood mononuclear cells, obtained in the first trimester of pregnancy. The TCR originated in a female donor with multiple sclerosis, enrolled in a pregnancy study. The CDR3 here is CATSKKRASYNEQFF. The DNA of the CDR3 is TGTGCCACCAGCAAAAAGAGGGCTTCCTACAATGAGCAGTTCTTC.